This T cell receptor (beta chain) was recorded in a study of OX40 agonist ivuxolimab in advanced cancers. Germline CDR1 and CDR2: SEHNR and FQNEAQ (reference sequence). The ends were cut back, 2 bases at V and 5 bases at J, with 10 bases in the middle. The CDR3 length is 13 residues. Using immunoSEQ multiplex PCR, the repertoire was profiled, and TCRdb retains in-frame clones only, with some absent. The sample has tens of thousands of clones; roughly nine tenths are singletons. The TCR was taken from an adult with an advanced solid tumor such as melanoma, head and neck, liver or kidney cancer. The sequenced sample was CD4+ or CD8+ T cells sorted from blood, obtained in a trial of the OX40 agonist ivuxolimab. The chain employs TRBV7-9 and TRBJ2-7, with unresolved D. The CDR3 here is CASSLSGFDEQYF. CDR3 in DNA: TGTGCCAGCAGCTTAAGTGGGTTCGACGAGCAGTACTTC.